A selection of T cell receptor beta chains follows, all from one sample in a study of T cells in Graves' hyperthyroidism and ophthalmopathy. TCRdb re-derived calls from the multiplex PCR reads in MiXCR, one entry per CDR3 protein. The sample lists hundreds of thousands of distinct CDR3 sequences, just under 45% occurring once. Sequencing was carried out using peripheral blood or thyroid tissue (not recorded which). The receptors were gathered from an adult man with Graves' disease, either hyperthyroidism or ophthalmopathy (not recorded which). Both conserved end residues are part of each CDR3. The D gene is left open where the match is weak. Size is omitted from some rows. Given values are once, few, many or a class for expanded clones.

len	v_gene	abundance	j_gene	d_gene	CDR3nt	CDR3aa
15	TRBV15	.	TRBJ1-1	.	TGTGCCACCAGCAGGGGTGGGGCGGTGAACACTGAAGCTTTCTTT	CATSRGGAVNTEAFF
12	TRBV20-1	many	TRBJ1-3	TRBD1	TGCAGCGCACGGGACAGCGGAAACACCATATATTTT	CSARDSGNTIYF
15	TRBV7-6	.	TRBJ2-5	TRBD2	TGTGCCAGCAGCCCACTAGCGGGGAACCAAGAGACCCAGTACTTC	CASSPLAGNQETQYF
12	TRBV7-9	few	TRBJ1-1	.	TGTGCCACACAGACGTGGGGGACTGAAGCTTTCTTT	CATQTWGTEAFF
13	TRBV5-1	.	TRBJ1-2	.	TGCGCCAGCAGCTTGCAAGGGGCGCAGGGCTACACCTTC	CASSLQGAQGYTF
17	TRBV29-1	.	TRBJ1-4	.	TGCAGCGTTGAAGAGCTCGTTAACTCGGGCCTTAATGAAAAACTGTTTTTT	CSVEELVNSGLNEKLFF
13	TRBV10-3	.	TRBJ2-5	.	TGTGCCATCAGTGAGTCGGAGTGGGAGACCCAGTACTTC	CAISESEWETQYF
15	TRBV2	few	TRBJ2-7	TRBD2	TGTGCCAGCAGCTTTTCCTTGGGGAGGGTCCGCGAGCAGTACTTC	CASSFSLGRVREQYF
11	TRBV6-6	.	TRBJ2-7	.	TGTGCCACCGACAGTGCCTACGAGCAGTACTTC	CATDSAYEQYF
14	TRBV9	.	TRBJ1-6	.	TGTGCCAGCAGCGGTTGGACAGCCAATTCACCCCTCCACTTT	CASSGWTANSPLHF
13	TRBV7-9	once	TRBJ2-5	.	TGTGCCAGCCGGAGGCAGAGTGAAGAGACCCAGTACTTC	CASRRQSEETQYF
14	TRBV2	many	TRBJ1-2	.	TGTGCCAGCAAAGGGACCCCGACGGCTTATGGCTACACCTTC	CASKGTPTAYGYTF
13	TRBV2	.	TRBJ1-1	TRBD1	TGTGCCAACCGACAGGGGGTGGACACTGAAGCTTTCTTT	CANRQGVDTEAFF
12	TRBV6-1	few	TRBJ1-1	.	TGTGCCAGCAGTGAGTTAGGAAGTTTGGCTTTCTTT	CASSELGSLAFF
15	TRBV7-8	.	TRBJ1-2	TRBD1	TGTGCCAGCAGCTTAAGAGCACAGGGGGCTAATGGCTACACCTTC	CASSLRAQGANGYTF
14	TRBV7-9	.	TRBJ2-5	.	TGTGCCAGCAGCTTAAAGGGAACTCAAGAGACCCAGTGCTTC	CASSLKGTQETQCF
14	TRBV10-3	many	TRBJ1-5	.	TGTGCCATCAGTGTTGGAGGGCCGAATCAGCCCCAGCATTTT	CAISVGGPNQPQHF
16	TRBV7-8	many	TRBJ1-4	TRBD1	TGTGCCAGCAGCTTAAGGCAGGGGGCGCTAACCGAAAAACTGTTTTTT	CASSLRQGALTEKLFF
12	TRBV7-8	.	TRBJ2-7	.	TGTGCTAGGGGGGGGAAGGACTACGAGCAGTACTTC	CARGGKDYEQYF
15	TRBV29-1	few	TRBJ2-7	.	TGCAGCGTCATCCCCCGATCAATGAGGGGTCGCGAGCAGTACTTC	CSVIPRSMRGREQYF
18	TRBV7-2	few	TRBJ1-2	TRBD1	TGTGCCAGCAGCCGAGCGGTCGGGACAGGGGGTATGTTGGATGGCTACACCTTC	CASSRAVGTGGMLDGYTF
15	TRBV6-1	.	TRBJ1-5	.	TGTGCCAGCAGTGAAAGACGGAATAGCAATCAGCCCCAGCATTTT	CASSERRNSNQPQHF
15	TRBV7-9	many	TRBJ1-5	.	TGTGCCAGCAGCCCGCGAGGAGGGCCCAATCAGCCCCAGCATTTT	CASSPRGGPNQPQHF
15	TRBV20-1	.	TRBJ1-4	TRBD1	TGCAGTGCTAGTAGGACAGGGGGCGGCACTGAAAAACTGTTTTTT	CSASRTGGGTEKLFF
12	TRBV24-1	many	TRBJ2-5	.	TGTGCCACCAGCTACGGGGAGGAGACCCAGTACTTC	CATSYGEETQYF
14	TRBV24-1	many	TRBJ1-2	.	TGTGCCACCAGAAACAGGGTGCGGGACTATGGCTACACCTTC	CATRNRVRDYGYTF
15	TRBV19	.	TRBJ1-6	.	TGTGCCAGCTCACCCATCGGGGGTCGAGGTTCACCCCTCCACTTT	CASSPIGGRGSPLHF
14	TRBV7-9	.	TRBJ1-5	.	TGTGCCAGCAGCTCTAGACAGAACTATCAGCCCCAGCATTTT	CASSSRQNYQPQHF
15	TRBV6-1	.	TRBJ1-2	TRBD1	TGTGCCAGCAGTCGTAAACCCGGACAGGGCCGTGGCTACACCTTC	CASSRKPGQGRGYTF
15	TRBV7-8	many	TRBJ1-2	.	TGTGCCAGCAGCTTACGAAGGACAGATCTATATGGCTACACCTTC	CASSLRRTDLYGYTF
14	TRBV29-1	.	TRBJ1-1	TRBD1	TGCAGCGTGGACAGGGGGGGGTTGAACACTGAAGCTTTCTTT	CSVDRGGLNTEAFF
12	TRBV2	many	TRBJ1-1	.	TGTGCCAGCAGTCGGGGGAGAACTGAAGCTTTCTTT	CASSRGRTEAFF
14	TRBV7-9	.	TRBJ2-2	.	TGTGCCAGCAGCTTAGCGGGACCCAGCTACGAGCTGTTTTTT	CASSLAGPSYELFF
17	TRBV11-3	few	TRBJ2-5	.	TGTGCCAGCAGCCCCCCCCGGGGTTATAATAACCAAGAGACCCAGTACTTC	CASSPPRGYNNQETQYF
15	TRBV7-9	.	TRBJ1-5	.	TGTGCCAGCAGCTTAGGGTCGGGGGAAAGTCAGCCCCAGCATTTT	CASSLGSGESQPQHF
18	TRBV7-8	.	TRBJ1-3	.	TGTGCCAGCAGCTTAGCCCGTGATTTTCCGTCAACTGGAAACACCATATATTTT	CASSLARDFPSTGNTIYF
15	TRBV9	.	TRBJ1-4	TRBD1	TGTGCCAGCAGCGGACAGGGGGCGCGGAATGAAAAACTGTTTTTT	CASSGQGARNEKLFF
14	TRBV6-5	.	TRBJ1-2	.	TGTGCCAGCAGGCCCCAGGGACCCAGCTATGGCTACACCTTC	CASRPQGPSYGYTF
14	TRBV20-1	few	TRBJ1-4	.	TGCAGTGCTCTACGAGACACAGGGAGTGAAAAACTGTTTTTT	CSALRDTGSEKLFF
14	TRBV20-1	few	TRBJ2-7	.	TGCAGTGCTACTGAGGCGGGGATAGCCTACGAGCAGTACTTC	CSATEAGIAYEQYF
11	TRBV7-9	.	TRBJ2-7	.	TGTGCCGCGGACTGGGGAGTTGAGCAGTACTTC	CAADWGVEQYF
14	TRBV7-9	few	TRBJ1-5	.	TGTGCCAGCAGCTTAGTGGACGACACAGGACCCCAGCATTTT	CASSLVDDTGPQHF
16	TRBV2	.	TRBJ1-2	TRBD1	TGTGCCGGCAGTGAAGCCCTGGGGACAGGAAACTATGGCTACACCTTC	CAGSEALGTGNYGYTF
15	TRBV7-4	.	TRBJ1-1	.	TGTGCCAGCAGTTTAGGAGGACTTGGCTACGCTGAAGCTTTCTTT	CASSLGGLGYAEAFF
15	TRBV24-1	many	TRBJ1-5	.	TGTGCCACCAGTGCCTCGGGTGACAGCAATCAGCCCCAGCATTTT	CATSASGDSNQPQHF
13	TRBV29-1	.	TRBJ2-3	.	TGCAGCGTTGGGAGCCGTGCCGCAGATACGCAGTATTTT	CSVGSRAADTQYF
16	TRBV25-1	.	TRBJ1-1	.	TGTGCCAGCAGTGCTAGAGGGGGATTGGGGAACACTGAGGCTTTCTTT	CASSARGGLGNTEAFF